This is a list of T cell receptor beta chains from one sample in a study of cytomegalovirus exposure and HLA in healthy donors. TCRdb's table, derived via immunoSEQ multiplex PCR, lists solely in-frame clones and lacks some. The sample holds some 100,000 clones, 65% to 75% seen once. Sequenced: PBMCs. These receptors were collected from a female donor in good health and CMV-seropositive. The CDR3 runs from the conserved cysteine through the conserved F or W. A D gene is named only where the DNA matches it firmly. Clone size is stated in some rows and not others, as once, few, many or a class when expanded.

abundance: .
d_gene: TRBD1
j_gene: TRBJ1-5
v_gene: TRBV7-9
CDR3nt: TGTGCCAGCAGCTTAGGAACAGGGGTTTATCAGCCCCAGCATTTT
CDR3aa: CASSLGTGVYQPQHF

abundance: .
d_gene: TRBD2
j_gene: TRBJ2-1
v_gene: TRBV14
CDR3nt: TGTGCCAGCAGCCCTACTAGCGGCAATTACAATGAGCAGTTCTTC
CDR3aa: CASSPTSGNYNEQFF

abundance: .
d_gene: TRBD1
j_gene: TRBJ2-3
v_gene: TRBV27
CDR3nt: TGTGCCAGTTCCGGGACAGGGGGCACAGATACGCAGTATTTT
CDR3aa: CASSGTGGTDTQYF

abundance: few
d_gene: TRBD2
j_gene: TRBJ2-1
v_gene: TRBV2
CDR3nt: TGTGCCAGCCTCGGACTAGCGGGTGGGAATGAGCAGTTCTTC
CDR3aa: CASLGLAGGNEQFF

abundance: .
d_gene: .
j_gene: TRBJ1-5
v_gene: TRBV10-1
CDR3nt: TGCGCCAGCAGCCCTCGGCGGTCCTACGTGCCCCAGCATTTT
CDR3aa: CASSPRRSYVPQHF

abundance: .
d_gene: .
j_gene: TRBJ1-5
v_gene: TRBV6-1
CDR3nt: TGTGCCAGCAGGGAGGTGGGGTCCAGGCAGCCCCAGCATTTT
CDR3aa: CASREVGSRQPQHF

abundance: .
d_gene: TRBD2
j_gene: TRBJ2-1
v_gene: TRBV29-1
CDR3nt: TGCAGCGTTCTAGCGGGAGGGCCTTCCAATGAGCAGTTCTTC
CDR3aa: CSVLAGGPSNEQFF

abundance: few
d_gene: TRBD1
j_gene: TRBJ1-1
v_gene: TRBV2
CDR3nt: TGTGCCAGCAGTGAAATGGGGGGGACAGGAGATACTGAAGCTTTCTTT
CDR3aa: CASSEMGGTGDTEAFF

abundance: .
d_gene: TRBD2
j_gene: TRBJ2-1
v_gene: TRBV4-1
CDR3nt: TGCGCCAGCAGCCAAGATGGGGGGGGTGACAATGAGCAGTTCTTC
CDR3aa: CASSQDGGGDNEQFF

abundance: .
d_gene: .
j_gene: TRBJ2-7
v_gene: TRBV7-3
CDR3nt: TGTGCCAATCCACCCGACGCTAGCTCCTACGAGCAGTACTTC
CDR3aa: CANPPDASSYEQYF

abundance: .
d_gene: .
j_gene: TRBJ1-1
v_gene: TRBV28
CDR3nt: TGTGCCACCGCGGGAGGAATCCGTGCTGAAGCTTTCTTT
CDR3aa: CATAGGIRAEAFF

abundance: .
d_gene: .
j_gene: TRBJ1-1
v_gene: TRBV19
CDR3nt: TGTGCCAGTACTGTGCGGGTTCTGGGCACTGAAGCTTTCTTT
CDR3aa: CASTVRVLGTEAFF

abundance: once
d_gene: .
j_gene: TRBJ2-7
v_gene: TRBV14
CDR3nt: TGTGCCAGCAGCCAAGAAGTAACAGGGGAGCAGTACTTC
CDR3aa: CASSQEVTGEQYF

abundance: .
d_gene: .
j_gene: TRBJ1-2
v_gene: TRBV6-1
CDR3nt: TGTGCCAGCAATTCGGGCGGGACCTATGGCTACACCTTC
CDR3aa: CASNSGGTYGYTF

abundance: .
d_gene: TRBD2
j_gene: TRBJ2-7
v_gene: TRBV4-3
CDR3nt: TGCGCCAGCAGCCAAGATCGCCTAGCGGAAACCTACGAGCAGTACTTC
CDR3aa: CASSQDRLAETYEQYF

abundance: few
d_gene: TRBD1
j_gene: TRBJ1-1
v_gene: TRBV6-5
CDR3nt: TGTGCCAGCAGTTACTCTAGGGACAGCTACACTGAAGCTTTCTTT
CDR3aa: CASSYSRDSYTEAFF

abundance: .
d_gene: TRBD1
j_gene: TRBJ1-4
v_gene: TRBV7-8
CDR3nt: TGTGCCAGCAGCCCGACGGAGGGGGCCAGGGCTAATGAAAAACTGTTTTTT
CDR3aa: CASSPTEGARANEKLFF

abundance: .
d_gene: .
j_gene: TRBJ2-1
v_gene: TRBV6-5
CDR3nt: TGTGCCAGCAGCCCCGGGGGTAGCTCCTACAATGAGCAGTTCTTC
CDR3aa: CASSPGGSSYNEQFF

abundance: .
d_gene: TRBD1
j_gene: TRBJ1-2
v_gene: TRBV2
CDR3nt: TGTGCCAGCAGTGCCACAGGGGTCTATGGCTACACCTTC
CDR3aa: CASSATGVYGYTF

abundance: few
d_gene: .
j_gene: TRBJ1-1
v_gene: TRBV12-5
CDR3nt: TGTGCTAGTGGTTTTGAGGTGAATACTGAAGCTTTCTTT
CDR3aa: CASGFEVNTEAFF

abundance: .
d_gene: TRBD1
j_gene: TRBJ2-1
v_gene: TRBV7-8
CDR3nt: TGTGCCAGCAGCTTACCCGAAGGGACAGGGGGCTTCTCCTACAATGAGCAGTTCTTC
CDR3aa: CASSLPEGTGGFSYNEQFF

abundance: once
d_gene: .
j_gene: TRBJ2-2
v_gene: TRBV29-1
CDR3nt: TGCAGCGTTGGCAGAGCGGGCACCGGGGAGCTGTTTTTT
CDR3aa: CSVGRAGTGELFF

abundance: once
d_gene: TRBD1
j_gene: TRBJ1-4
v_gene: TRBV5-6
CDR3nt: TGTGCCAGCAGCCCGACAACAGGGGGCCCCGCAACTAATGAAAAACTGTTTTTT
CDR3aa: CASSPTTGGPATNEKLFF

abundance: .
d_gene: .
j_gene: TRBJ1-3
v_gene: TRBV25-1
CDR3nt: TGTGCCAGCAGTGTCAACAGCGGAAACACCATATATTTT
CDR3aa: CASSVNSGNTIYF

abundance: .
d_gene: TRBD1
j_gene: TRBJ1-1
v_gene: TRBV6-6
CDR3nt: TGTGCCAGCAGTTCAACCGGGACAGTGAACACTGAAGCTTTCTTT
CDR3aa: CASSSTGTVNTEAFF

abundance: once
d_gene: TRBD2
j_gene: TRBJ2-3
v_gene: TRBV4-1
CDR3nt: TGCGCCAGCAGCCAACTCCTAGCGGGGGGCACAGATACGCAGTATTTT
CDR3aa: CASSQLLAGGTDTQYF

abundance: .
d_gene: .
j_gene: TRBJ2-3
v_gene: TRBV25-1
CDR3nt: TGTGCCAGCAGTCGGACCCAGGTCGGACTCACAGATACGCAGTATTTT
CDR3aa: CASSRTQVGLTDTQYF

abundance: .
d_gene: .
j_gene: TRBJ2-7
v_gene: TRBV6-5
CDR3nt: TGTGCCAGCTTGCGAACAGGGAAAAGCTCCTACGAGCAGTACTTC
CDR3aa: CASLRTGKSSYEQYF